Below, 24 T cell receptor beta chains from the same sample are listed, as sequenced in a study of tumor-infiltrating lymphocytes in localized non-small cell lung cancer. Sequencing used immunoSEQ multiplex PCR; TCRdb keeps in-frame clones, though not all of them. In the table there are under 15,000 clones, approximately 80% of which are singletons. Sequencing was performed on lung tumor tissue. All receptors derive from a human donor with non-small cell lung cancer.

Regarding this clone: One end of the junction varies from germline; a read error may be responsible. The chain employs TRBV19 and TRBJ1-5; no clear D. CDR1 and CDR2 (germline): LNHDA, SQIVND (reference sequence). This CDR3 has 14 residues. This CDR3 reads CASSLESHNQPQHF. The CDR3 nucleotides read TGTGCCAGTAGTTTAGAAAGCCACAATCAGCCCCAGCATTTT. Full variable domain (outside the CDR3, taken from reference TRBV19 and TRBJ1-5): DGGITQSPKYLFRKEGQNVTLSCEQNLNHDAMYWYRQDPGQGLRLIYYSQIVNDFQKGDIAEGYSVSREKKESFPLTVTSAQKNPTAFYLCASSLESHNQPQHFGDGTRLSIL.

In its sample, this clone was seen a few times. The V call is TRBV6-5, the J call TRBJ2-7; D remains unclear. The V and J ends lost 0 bases and 6 bases respectively, with 3 bases between them. Germline CDR1 MNHEY, CDR2 SVGAGI. This CDR3 is built from 11 residues. The CDR3 coding sequence is TGTGCCAGCAGTTACTCGGGCGAGCAGTACTTC. Protein sequence: CASSYSGEQYF.

The rearrangement uses TRBV6-1 and TRBJ2-2; D possibly uses TRBD1 or TRBD2 (6 bases each). Trimming shortened V by 5 bases and J by 4 bases, and 14 bases separated the two germline ends. The germline gives CDR1 MNHNS, CDR2 SASEGT. This CDR3 spans 15 amino acids. Here the CDR3 reads CASSLEGVATGELFF. The CDR3 DNA is TGTGCCAGCAGTCTGGAGGGGGTTGCCACCGGGGAGCTGTTTTTT.

This clone has a handful of counts. The chain has TRBV6-1 and TRBJ2-7, with 7 bases aligning to TRBD1. The ends lost 5 bases at V and 4 bases at J; junction bases unmatched: 8. The germline V gene encodes CDR1 MNHNS and CDR2 SASEGT. The CDR3 sequence is 14 residues long. CDR3 protein: CASSTGVGPYEQYF. CDR3 coding DNA: TGTGCCAGCAGTACAGGGGTGGGACCTTACGAGCAGTACTTC.

The J gene is TRBJ1-5, the V gene TRBV19, with D unclear. V was clipped by 3 bases and J by 6 bases, with 6 bases between them. Per germline, CDR1 LNHDA and CDR2 SQIVND (reference sequence). CDR3 length: 12 residues. CDR3 protein: CASSIISQPQHF. CDR3 bases: TGTGCCAGTAGTATCATAAGTCAGCCCCAGCATTTT.

The J gene is TRBJ1-1, the V gene TRBV7-2; maybe TRBD1 (6 bases). Germline CDR1 and CDR2: SGHTA and FQGNSA. V was shortened by 6 bases and J by 0 bases, with 14 bases between the two germline ends. The CDR3 runs to 15 residues. CDR3 coding DNA: TGTGCCAGCAGTCTCAGGGGCGGAGTGAACACTGAAGCTTTCTTT. Protein product: CASSLRGGVNTEAFF. Complete variable domain (other parts from reference TRBV7-2 and TRBJ1-1): GAGVSQSPSNKVTEKGKDVELRCDPISGHTALYWYRQSLGQGLEFLIYFQGNSAPDKSGLPSDRFSAERTGGSVSTLTIQRTQQEDSAVYLCASSLRGGVNTEAFFGQGTRLTVV.

The chain has TRBV18 and TRBJ1-4; no firm D call. CDR1 and CDR2 (germline): KGHSH, LQKENI. The CDR3 has 14 residues. V was cut by 0 bases and J by 5 bases, with 7 bases left in between. In nucleotides, the CDR3 is TGTGCCAGCTCACCACCCCCGGGGAATGAAAAACTGTTTTTT. Translating it yields CASSPPPGNEKLFF.

The chain joins TRBV7-2 to TRBJ2-7; tentatively, D is TRBD2 (5 bases). Looked up from germline, CDR1 is SGHTA and CDR2 is FQGNSA. V was shortened by 5 bases and J by 6 bases, with 14 bases between the two germline ends. This CDR3 is 13 amino acids long. The CDR3 loop reads CASSRGWVGEQYF. Here the CDR3 DNA reads TGTGCCAGCAGCCGGGGTTGGGTCGGCGAGCAGTACTTC.

The rearrangement joins TRBV29-1 to TRBJ2-1, with D possibly being TRBD1 (6 bases). V was shortened by 6 bases and J by 4 bases, with 10 bases between the two germline ends. The CDR3 is 12 residues long. CDR1 is SQVTM, CDR2 ANQGSEA, per germline. The CDR3 DNA reads as TGCAGCGTGGCACAGGGTTACAATGAGCAGTTCTTC. Its translation is CSVAQGYNEQFF.

This clone was picked up a small number of times. The V and J genes are TRBV18 and TRBJ1-3; D remains unclear. The CDR3 has 17 residues. Trimming stripped 3 bases from V and 0 bases from J, with 15 bases between. CDR1 and CDR2 from the germline V gene are KGHSH and LQKENI. This chain's CDR3 is CASSPSPGKSSGNTIYF. The CDR3 DNA reads as TGTGCCAGCTCACCCTCTCCCGGAAAAAGCTCTGGAAACACCATATATTTT.

The V and J genes are TRBV6-5 and TRBJ2-5; D is possibly TRBD1 or TRBD2 (7 bases each). The J call may be mistaken, given a closer DNA end match to TRBJ2-7. Germline V gene sequence: CDR1 MNHEY, CDR2 SVGAGI. This CDR3 region has 14 residues. The CDR3 sequence: CASSPRQGGDEQYF. CDR3 DNA: TGTGCCAGCAGCCCTCGACAGGGAGGGGACGAGCAGTACTTC.

This clone was observed a few times. The V and J genes are TRBV7-9 and TRBJ2-2; TRBD1 or TRBD2 may be the D gene (6 bases each). This CDR3 region has 17 residues. Deletions cut 5 bases from V and 5 bases from J, with 21 bases between. The germline V gene encodes CDR1 SEHNR and CDR2 FQNEAQ (reference sequence). This chain's CDR3 is CASSPTLQGGGTGELFF. Written as DNA, the CDR3 is TGTGCCAGCAGCCCGACCCTACAGGGTGGAGGGACCGGGGAGCTGTTTTTT. Supplemented by reference TRBV7-9 and TRBJ2-2, the full variable domain reads DTGVSQNPRHKITKRGQNVTFRCDPISEHNRLYWYRQTLGQGPEFLTYFQNEAQLEKSRLLSDRFSAERPKGSFSTLEIQRTEQGDSAMYLCASSPTLQGGGTGELFFGEGSRLTVL.

The chain has TRBV6-5 and TRBJ1-1; the D gene is possibly TRBD1 (6 bases). The V end was cut by 1 base, the J end by 7 bases, with 10 bases between. CDR3 size: 13 residues. CDR1 and CDR2 (germline): MNHEY, SVGAGI. The CDR3 is CASSYLDRSEAFF. CDR3 DNA: TGTGCCAGCAGTTACTTAGACAGGAGTGAAGCTTTCTTT.

This clone has only a few counts. V usage is TRBV18 and J usage is TRBJ1-6; 7 bases fit TRBD1. Trimming cost V 1 base and J 9 bases; bases outside gene matches: 9. Per germline, CDR1 KGHSH and CDR2 LQKENI. CDR3 length: 16 amino acids. This chain's CDR3 is CASSPQSGGGSSPLHF. CDR3 in DNA: TGTGCCAGCTCACCACAATCAGGGGGAGGGAGTTCACCCCTCCACTTT. The full variable domain, in which reference TRBV18 and TRBJ1-6 provide the parts outside the CDR3, is NAGVMQNPRHLVRRRGQEARLRCSPMKGHSHVYWYRQLPEEGLKFMVYLQKENIIDESGMPKERFSAEFPKEGPSILRIQQVVRGDSAAYFCASSPQSGGGSSPLHFGNGTRLTVT.

This chain links TRBV4-1 with TRBJ2-5, with D possibly matching TRBD1 (5 bases). Looked up from germline, CDR1 is MGHRA and CDR2 is YSYEKL. This CDR3 spans 14 amino acids. The V and J ends lost 1 base and 5 bases respectively, with 11 bases between them. CDR3 bases: TGCGCCAGCAGCCAAGGGCAGGGTGGGGAGACCCAGTACTTC. It specifies CASSQGQGGETQYF.

The chain joins TRBV18 to TRBJ2-3, with 7 bases identical to TRBD2. Germline assignment: CDR1 KGHSH and CDR2 LQKENI. The CDR3 runs 17 residues. The trim removed 3 bases at V and 1 base at J, leaving 10 bases unmatched. CDR3 nucleotide sequence: TGTGCCAGCTCACCCGCCACAGCGGGGTCGGGCACAGATACGCAGTATTTT. Its protein product is CASSPATAGSGTDTQYF.

In regard to this clone: Because the CDR3's place on the DNA is in doubt, the DNA is left out and the CDR3 is given as listed by TCRdb. The genes are TRBV7-9 and TRBJ2-7; the DNA was not used to check the table's D call, TRBD1. The CDR3 sequence runs 14 residues, both termini included. Per germline, CDR1 SEHNR and CDR2 FQNEAQ (reference sequence). CDR3 protein: CASSFGQGVWEQYF.

This clone qualifies as medium-sized. The gene calls are TRBV18 and TRBJ2-3, with D unclear. From germline, CDR1 is KGHSH and CDR2 LQKENI. With 3 bases removed from V and 1 base from J, the gap between germline ends came to 14 bases. CDR3 length: 16 residues. This CDR3 reads CASSPGPPYGTDTQYF. CDR3 DNA: TGTGCCAGCTCACCCGGACCACCGTATGGCACAGATACGCAGTATTTT.

By share of the sample, this clone is medium-sized. This rearrangement joins TRBV7-8 to TRBJ1-3; a possible D gene is TRBD1 (6 bases). Trimming took 3 bases from V and 2 from J, leaving 8 bases between them. The CDR3 has 14 residues. Germline V gives CDR1 SGHVS, CDR2 FQNEAQ. The CDR3: CASSFPGAGNTIYF. CDR3 in DNA: TGTGCCAGCAGCTTCCCAGGGGCTGGAAACACCATATATTTT. Full variable domain (rest looked up from reference TRBV7-8 and TRBJ1-3): GAGVSQSPRYKVAKRGQDVALRCDPISGHVSLFWYQQALGQGPEFLTYFQNEAQLDKSGLPSDRFFAERPEGSVSTLKIQRTQQEDSAVYLCASSFPGAGNTIYFGEGSWLTVV.

The V gene is TRBV18, the J gene TRBJ1-1; 7 nucleotides line up with TRBD1. Losses at the gene ends were 3 bases for V and 2 bases for J; bases not matched to a gene: 9. This CDR3 region has 16 residues. CDR1 is KGHSH and CDR2 is LQKENI in the germline V gene. CDR3 protein: CASSPSLGQINTEAFF. As DNA, the CDR3 is TGTGCCAGCTCACCCTCCTTGGGACAGATAAACACTGAAGCTTTCTTT.

This chain connects TRBV5-4 to TRBJ1-1; 7 bases align to TRBD1. The J segment lost 11 bases and the V segment lost 4 bases, leaving 14 bases of the junction unmatched. This CDR3 contains 14 residues. The germline V gene encodes CDR1 SGHNT and CDR2 YYREEE (reference sequence). In DNA, the CDR3 is TGTGCCAGCAGCCCGGAGCAAGGGGGCCGTAGGGCTTTCTTT. It specifies CASSPEQGGRRAFF.

The V call is TRBV11-2, the J call TRBJ2-7; 8 bases agree with TRBD2. Germline V gene sequence: CDR1 SGHAT, CDR2 FQNNGV. The CDR3 length is 14 residues. V was clipped by 2 bases and J by 5 bases; unmatched bases: 5. CDR3: CASSLQRLANEQYF. The CDR3 nucleotides are TGTGCCAGCAGCTTACAGCGACTAGCGAACGAGCAGTACTTC.

J is TRBJ1-2 and V is TRBV11-3; TRBD1 aligns across 8 bases. The CDR3 is made up of 13 amino acids. J lost 4 bases, V lost 4 bases, and 2 bases had no gene match. From germline, CDR1 is SGHNT and CDR2 YENEEA. The CDR3: CASSSDRGYGYTF. The CDR3 DNA is TGTGCCAGCAGCTCCGACAGGGGCTATGGCTACACCTTC.

The chain recombines TRBV27 with TRBJ2-6; 8 nucleotides match TRBD1. The trim removed 6 bases at V and 2 bases at J, leaving 12 bases unmatched. CDR1 is MNHEY, CDR2 SMNVEV, per germline (reference sequence). CDR3 length: 18 amino acids. CDR3 DNA sequence: TGTGCCAGCAGGCGACAGGGGAGTTTCCTTGCTGGGGCCAACGTCCTGACTTTC. Amino acid sequence: CASRRQGSFLAGANVLTF.